These 9 T cell receptor beta chains were sequenced from one sample in a study of blood T cell repertoires in COVID-19 (TCRdb year 2020). Library preparation used the immunoSEQ multiplex PCR assay. The immuneACCESS repertoire file appears here via TCRdb, limited to in-frame rearrangements. These files lack a portion of the clones; in checked studies, under half of the deficit traces to unresolved V genes, and the cause of the others is not known. The sample table contains about 330,000 clones; only one count was recorded for more than 70% of them. The ten largest clones capture 1.5% to 2% of the sample. Material for sequencing was peripheral blood. The receptors were sampled from a woman aged 45-60 years with acute or convalescent COVID-19.

The chain employs TRBV7-3 and TRBJ2-5; maybe TRBD1 (7 bases). The germline V gene has CDR1 SGHTA and CDR2 FQGTGA. V dropped 1 base and J dropped 5 bases, with 14 bases sitting between them. CDR3 size: 15 residues. As DNA, the CDR3 is TGTGCCAGCAGCTTAAACAGGGGAGGTTTGGAGACCCAGTACTTC. As protein: CASSLNRGGLETQYF.

The chain recombines TRBV7-9 with TRBJ2-7; the D gene is possibly TRBD2 (5 bases). Trimming stripped 3 bases from V and 4 bases from J, with 13 bases between. The CDR3 loop spans 14 amino acids. The germline V gene encodes CDR1 SEHNR and CDR2 FQNEAQ (reference sequence). The DNA of the CDR3 is TGTGCCAGCAGCTTTGACTATCGGTGGTACGAGCAGTACTTC. It translates to CASSFDYRWYEQYF.

This clone was detected a few times. The chain couples TRBV28 to TRBJ2-1, with 7 bases lining up with TRBD2. Per the germline V gene, CDR1 is MDHEN and CDR2 is SYDVKM. The CDR3 length is 15 residues. J lost 3 bases, V lost 4 bases, and 6 bases had no gene match. The CDR3 reads CASSWERDNYNEQFF. The CDR3 DNA reads as TGTGCCAGCAGTTGGGAGCGGGATAACTACAATGAGCAGTTCTTC.

This clone was detected a few times. The V call is TRBV28, the J call TRBJ1-1; TRBD1 is a possible D gene (6 bases). This CDR3 comprises 12 residues. Germline assignment: CDR1 MDHEN and CDR2 SYDVKM. The V gene lost 5 bases and the J gene lost 9 bases, with 13 bases spanning the gap. The CDR3 DNA is TGTGCCAGCAGTCCACAGGGCGGTAAAGCTTTCTTT. Its protein is CASSPQGGKAFF.

This sequence joins TRBV27 and TRBJ1-6; D is ambiguous. Germline V gives CDR1 MNHEY, CDR2 SMNVEV (reference sequence). Trimming cost V 6 bases and J 0 bases, with 9 bases left between them. The CDR3 spans 15 residues. CDR3 coding DNA: TGTGCCAGCAGGAGTCGGAGCTCCTATAATTCACCCCTCCACTTT. Its protein product is CASRSRSSYNSPLHF.

A few counts support this clone. The chain couples TRBV19 to TRBJ1-2; perhaps TRBD1 as D (6 bases). The CDR3 is 14 amino acids. V gave up 6 bases and J gave up 4 bases, with 15 bases separating them. Germline lookup yields CDR1 LNHDA and CDR2 SQIVND (reference sequence). The CDR3 region has the DNA TGTGCCAGTAGGGCACAGGGCAGAGGCTATGGCTACACCTTC. This codes for CASRAQGRGYGYTF.

With respect to this clone: Other DNA sequences in this specimen translate into the identical CDR3. The chain links TRBV30 to TRBJ2-7; D unresolved. Trimming removed 2 bases at V and 0 bases at J, with 5 bases between. CDR1 and CDR2 from the germline V gene are GTSNPN and SVGIG (reference sequence). The CDR3 totals 12 residues. For the CDR3, the DNA is TGTGCCTGGAGTCGCGGCTCCTACGAGCAGTACTTC. Residues: CAWSRGSYEQYF.

This chain uses TRBV7-3 with TRBJ1-2; no clear D. The length of the CDR3 is 13 residues. Germline V CDR1 and CDR2: SGHTA, FQGTGA. Trimming cost V 2 bases and J 3 bases, with 7 bases left between them. CDR3 nucleotide sequence: TGTGCCAGCAGCTTAGTACAGTACTATGGCTACACCTTC. Translated: CASSLVQYYGYTF.

The CDR3 here is CASSIRQGTYEQYF. In DNA form, the CDR3 reads TGTGCCAGCAGCATACGACAGGGGACCTACGAGCAGTACTTC. The chain joins TRBV3-1 (or the pseudogene TRBV3-2) to TRBJ2-7; 8 nucleotides line up with TRBD1. The CDR3 contains 14 residues. J was trimmed by 2 bases and V by 5 bases; bases with no gene match: 5. Germline CDR1 reads LGHDT; CDR2 reads YNNKEL (reference sequence).